This T cell receptor (beta chain) was obtained from a study of T cells in Graves' hyperthyroidism and ophthalmopathy. Overall study results and limits: Blood also held most thyroid clonotypes expanded beyond 0.001.

This clonotype has only a few counts. Its antigen is not identified. RNA transcripts gave rise to amplified TCR beta CDR3 regions. The TCR CDR3 first-round RT-PCR relied on the HTBI primer set. TCRdb re-analysed the multiplex PCR reads in MiXCR, keeping a single row per CDR3 protein. The repertoire includes about 400,000 distinct CDR3 sequences, 15% to 19% of them detected once, and 25% to 35% sits in the top ten. Patients aged 18 to 65 had newly diagnosed hyperthyroidism lasting under 2 months. Blood was drawn at first hyperthyroidism diagnosis, before any ophthalmopathy symptoms. Extraction of PBMCs used roughly 9.6 ml of fresh peripheral blood. The CDR3 totals 14 residues. The germline V gene encodes CDR1 SGHTA and CDR2 FQGNSA. The V gene lost 7 bases and the J gene lost 0 bases, with 10 bases spanning the gap.

The rearrangement uses TRBV7-2 and TRBJ2-1; D remains unclear. The TCR sequence derives from a woman younger than 35 with Graves' hyperthyroidism that later progressed to Graves' ophthalmopathy. The sequencing input was blood. Here the CDR3 DNA reads TGTGCCAGCATATACACCCTCTCCTACAATGAGCAGTTCTTC. Protein product: CASIYTLSYNEQFF.